This T cell receptor (beta chain) was retrieved from a study of blood T cell repertoires in COVID-19. On the study more broadly: T cells, B-cell-depleted T cells, or PBMCs provided the cDNA or gDNA that served as material.

Donors were grouped by their self-reported clinical history. Resolution of symptoms, clearance, or two negative PCRs was present in recovered Cohort 3 donors. CDR1 KGHDR and CDR2 SFDVKD come from the germline V gene. Trimming cost V 6 bases and J 1 base; bases outside gene matches: 20. This CDR3 is built from 21 residues. Methods used by the authors: Nucleated cell counts were estimated from reference gene primer amplification. Produced via immunoSEQ multiplex PCR; TCRdb's table is partial and in-frame only. The V and J calls and clone size come from that table; D and trimming were worked out from the DNA. The sample has 200,000 to 250,000 clones; 84% are singletons.

This TCR derives from a man between 60 and 70 years old who had recovered from COVID-19. Sequencing was done on a sample of PBMCs or T cells enriched from blood (not recorded which). This chain links TRBV24-1 with TRBJ1-1; the match to TRBD1 covers 12 bases. In DNA, the CDR3 is TGTGCCACCAGTCCTGCCAATCCCGTCCCGGGACAGGGGGCGCCGAACACTGAAGCTTTCTTT. Translated: CATSPANPVPGQGAPNTEAFF.